These T cell receptor beta chains were read from a single sample in a study of cytomegalovirus exposure and HLA in healthy donors. Clones were read by immunoSEQ multiplex PCR, and TCRdb kept only the in-frame ones, dropping some. The sample lists about 130,000 clones; 60% to 85% were seen once. Input material: PBMCs. Source of these receptors: a female donor in good health and CMV-seropositive. Both conserved end residues are part of each CDR3. The D gene is left open where the match is weak. Expanded clones are given a class, and other clones once, few, many or no size at all.

TRBD2	TRBV30	17	TRBJ2-3	-	CAWSVGLSGGAVDTQYF	TGTGCCTGGAGTGTAGGGCTTAGCGGGGGGGCAGTAGATACGCAGTATTTT
-	TRBV13	14	TRBJ1-2	-	CASSSQGWDYGYTF	TGTGCCAGCAGCTCTCAGGGGTGGGACTATGGCTACACCTTC
-	TRBV10-3	13	TRBJ1-1	-	CAISDSGNTEAFF	TGTGCCATCAGTGATTCAGGAAACACTGAAGCTTTCTTT
TRBD1	TRBV27	14	TRBJ1-1	few	CASSHRDRDTEAFF	TGTGCCAGCAGTCACCGGGACAGGGACACTGAAGCTTTCTTT
TRBD1	TRBV10-3	15	TRBJ2-3	-	CAISVGGQGKNTQYF	TGTGCCATCAGTGTTGGGGGACAGGGGAAGAATACGCAGTATTTT
TRBD1	TRBV30	18	TRBJ2-3	-	CAWSLDRGWSGSTDTQYF	TGTGCCTGGAGCCTCGACAGGGGATGGAGCGGGTCCACAGATACGCAGTATTTT
-	TRBV14	15	TRBJ2-7	-	CASSQVSGGAYEQYF	TGTGCCAGCAGCCAAGTTTCGGGCGGGGCCTACGAGCAGTACTTC
-	TRBV6-5	15	TRBJ2-3	-	CASSRRVSGADTQYF	TGTGCCAGCAGCCGCAGGGTCTCGGGGGCAGATACGCAGTATTTT
TRBD1	TRBV18	15	TRBJ2-7	-	CASSPGQGVIYEQYF	TGTGCCAGCTCACCAGGACAGGGGGTGATCTACGAGCAGTACTTC
TRBD2	TRBV10-2	16	TRBJ2-1	-	CASSDSRRGRAGEQFF	TGCGCCAGCAGTGATAGTCGTCGCGGGAGGGCGGGGGAGCAGTTCTTC
TRBD1	TRBV7-9	12	TRBJ1-1	-	CASSQGGTEAFF	TGTGCCAGCAGTCAGGGGGGTACTGAAGCTTTCTTT
-	TRBV2	15	TRBJ2-2	-	CASSVGRGSTGELFF	TGTGCCAGCAGTGTCGGCAGGGGTAGTACCGGGGAGCTGTTTTTT
TRBD1	TRBV6-5	15	TRBJ2-1	-	CASSNRQGSYNEQFF	TGTGCCAGCAGTAACCGACAGGGCTCCTACAATGAGCAGTTCTTC
-	TRBV6-1	15	TRBJ1-6	-	CASSEAKHYNSPLHF	TGTGCCAGCAGTGAAGCAAAGCACTATAATTCACCCCTCCACTTT
TRBD1	TRBV5-1	15	TRBJ2-3	few	CASSLWTGSTDTQYF	TGCGCCAGCAGCCTTTGGACAGGTAGCACAGATACGCAGTATTTT
-	TRBV18	14	TRBJ2-7	-	CASSRIQETYEQYF	TGTGCCAGCTCTCGGATACAGGAGACCTACGAGCAGTACTTC
TRBD1	TRBV28	15	TRBJ1-5	-	CASRLTGKWSQPQHF	TGTGCCAGCAGATTGACAGGGAAGTGGTCGCAGCCCCAGCATTTT
TRBD1	TRBV14	14	TRBJ2-4	-	CASSPTGAEYIQYF	TGTGCCAGCAGCCCAACAGGGGCGGAATACATTCAGTACTTC
TRBD2	TRBV6-1	15	TRBJ2-2	-	CASSEGGLSTGELFF	TGTGCCAGCAGTGAAGGGGGACTAAGCACCGGGGAGCTGTTTTTT
TRBD1	TRBV2	15	TRBJ2-3	-	CASSGTGGGTDTQYF	TGTGCCAGCAGTGGGACAGGGGGCGGCACAGATACGCAGTATTTT
TRBD2	TRBV30	20	TRBJ2-2	-	CAWSVLGAGSGRGNTGELFF	TGTGCCTGGAGTGTATTAGGGGCCGGTAGCGGGAGGGGGAACACCGGGGAGCTGTTTTTT
TRBD1	TRBV9	15	TRBJ2-1	once	CASSGPRQGRDEQFF	TGTGCCAGCAGCGGACCCCGACAGGGCCGGGATGAGCAGTTCTTC
TRBD1	TRBV18	15	TRBJ1-5	few	CASSASQGAKQPQHF	TGTGCCAGCTCAGCCAGTCAGGGGGCGAAGCAGCCCCAGCATTTT
TRBD1	TRBV7-6	14	TRBJ2-7	-	CASSPDRVSYEQYF	TGTGCCAGCAGCCCAGACAGGGTCTCCTACGAGCAGTACTTC
-	TRBV18	15	TRBJ2-6	-	CASSPTGSGANVLTF	TGTGCCAGCTCACCTACAGGGTCCGGGGCCAACGTCCTGACTTTC
-	TRBV5-1	15	TRBJ2-7	-	CASSLGAGITYEQYF	TGCGCCAGCAGCTTGGGTGCAGGGATCACCTACGAGCAGTACTTC
TRBD1	TRBV28	12	TRBJ1-2	-	CASSGTADGYTF	TGTGCCAGCAGCGGGACAGCGGATGGCTACACCTTC
-	TRBV18	15	TRBJ2-7	-	CASSIATGMHSEQYF	TGTGCCAGCTCAATCGCCACAGGGATGCATTCTGAGCAGTACTTC
-	TRBV5-1	15	TRBJ2-1	-	CASSLAQGWYNEQFF	TGCGCCAGCAGCTTGGCCCAGGGTTGGTACAATGAGCAGTTCTTC
-	TRBV28	17	TRBJ1-1	-	CASSPLTLAWGGTEAFF	TGTGCCAGCAGCCCACTAACCCTCGCCTGGGGAGGCACTGAAGCTTTCTTT
-	TRBV4-2	14	TRBJ1-5	-	CASSQEQGGQPQHF	TGTGCCAGCAGCCAAGAACAGGGCGGGCAGCCCCAGCATTTT
-	TRBV7-9	13	TRBJ2-3	-	CASSLEVAGSQYF	TGTGCCAGCAGCTTAGAGGTAGCAGGGTCGCAGTATTTT
TRBD1	TRBV29-1	14	TRBJ2-7	-	CSVVGRQGASEQYF	TGCAGCGTTGTGGGACGACAGGGGGCTAGCGAGCAGTACTTC
-	TRBV19	14	TRBJ2-2	-	CASSIDRTTGELFF	TGTGCCAGTAGTATAGACAGAACGACCGGGGAGCTGTTTTTT
-	TRBV2	17	TRBJ1-3	-	CASSEQGQIYSGNTIYF	TGTGCCAGCAGTGAACAGGGTCAGATTTACTCTGGAAACACCATATATTTT
TRBD1	TRBV5-4	13	TRBJ1-5	-	CASSGNRGEPQHF	TGTGCCAGCAGCGGAAACAGGGGGGAGCCCCAGCATTTT
-	TRBV5-4	13	TRBJ2-1	few	CAANWGVGNEQFF	TGTGCCGCAAATTGGGGGGTGGGCAATGAGCAGTTCTTC